A single sample gave rise to the 22 T cell receptor beta chains below, sequenced in a study of Ad26.COV2.S vaccination and SARS-CoV-2 variants listed by TCRdb under 2021. According to the study, the label for this sample's treatment or condition signals: around 19 received Ad26.COV2.S at low or high dose, single or two shots; several received placebo; per-sample allocation not given. Repertoires of vaccine and placebo recipients were sequenced from samples collected on day 63 after the first injection. Library preparation was by the immunoSEQ multiplex PCR assay. The source is immuneACCESS, and TCRdb retained only in-frame sequences with V and J called. Part of the clones is not carried over; for the studies checked, unresolved V genes explain less than half of this, and the remainder is unexplained. In all, the sample holds a few hundred thousand clones, and 88% of those were seen once. The ten most abundant clones make up about 3.6% of the sample.

This specimen was peripheral blood, taken in a trial of Ad26.COV2.S vaccine versus placebo. The source is a person between 18 and 65 years old who received the Ad26.COV2.S COVID-19 vaccine or a placebo.

V is TRBV6-1 and J is TRBJ2-7; no clear D gene. In germline, CDR1 is MNHNS, CDR2 SASEGT. With 2 bases removed from V and 2 bases from J, the gap between germline ends came to 7 bases. The length of the CDR3 is 13 residues. This chain's CDR3 is CASSESVTYEQYF. Written as DNA, the CDR3 is TGTGCCAGCAGTGAATCGGTTACCTACGAGCAGTACTTC.

A few counts support this clone. The chain joins TRBV27 to TRBJ1-1; no clear D. V dropped 2 bases and J dropped 4 bases, with 11 bases sitting between them. The CDR3 extends over 14 amino acids. In germline, CDR1 is MNHEY, CDR2 SMNVEV (reference sequence). This chain's CDR3 is CASSLAHRSTEAFF. CDR3 DNA sequence: TGTGCCAGCAGTTTAGCTCATAGAAGCACTGAAGCTTTCTTT.

This chain links TRBV28 with TRBJ1-4; no clear D. The CDR3 sequence is 13 residues long. With 6 bases removed from V and 10 bases from J, the gap between germline ends came to 15 bases. The germline V gene has CDR1 MDHEN and CDR2 SYDVKM. The CDR3 bases are TGTGCCAGCAGCCCCTTTGGGATAAGAAAACTGTTTTTT. It translates to CASSPFGIRKLFF.

The chain links TRBV10-3 to TRBJ2-1; possibly TRBD1 for D (7 bases). Germline-derived CDR1 and CDR2 are ENHRY and SYGVKD. With 10 bases removed from V and 6 bases from J, the gap between germline ends came to 13 bases. This CDR3 is 12 amino acids long. The CDR3 coding sequence is TGTGCCACCGCGGGACAGACCAATGAGCAGTTCTTC. Protein sequence: CATAGQTNEQFF.

This clone showed up just once. The J gene is TRBJ2-3, the V gene TRBV28; TRBD2 agrees at 12 bases. V shed 6 bases and J 3 bases; nucleotides not matched to a gene: 7. Germline loops: CDR1 MDHEN, CDR2 SYDVKM. This CDR3 is 16 amino acids long. The CDR3 DNA is TGTGCCAGCAGACGCACTGGACTAGCGGGGACAGATACGCAGTATTTT. It codes for CASRRTGLAGTDTQYF.

The rearrangement links TRBV4-1 to TRBJ1-1, with D tentatively TRBD1 (5 bases). CDR3 length: 15 residues. V was clipped by 1 base and J by 1 base, with 10 bases between them. CDR1 is MGHRA and CDR2 is YSYEKL in the germline V gene. DNA for the CDR3: TGCGCCAGCAGCCAAGGCGACAGTAAGAACACTGAAGCTTTCTTT. It encodes CASSQGDSKNTEAFF.

The chain employs TRBV7-2 and TRBJ2-1; 9 bases map to TRBD1. CDR1 is SGHTA and CDR2 is FQGNSA in the germline V gene. The ends lost 4 bases at V and 4 bases at J; junction bases unmatched: 5. The CDR3 is 15 amino acids. The DNA of the CDR3 is TGTGCCAGCAGCTCAGGGACAGGGCCTTACAATGAGCAGTTCTTC. It codes for CASSSGTGPYNEQFF.

CDR3 in amino acids: CASILGRADTIYF. DNA for the CDR3: TGTGCCAGCATCTTGGGCAGGGCGGACACCATATATTTT. The chain recombines TRBV7-9 with TRBJ1-3; possibly TRBD1 for D (5 bases). CDR3 length equals 13 residues. In germline, CDR1 is SEHNR, CDR2 FQNEAQ (reference sequence). V lost 7 bases and J 8 bases, leaving 15 bases between the germline ends.

The chain links TRBV5-1 to TRBJ2-1, with D unresolved. V lost 1 base, J lost 0 bases, and 8 bases lay in between. Germline CDR1 reads SGHRS; CDR2 reads YFSETQ. This CDR3 comprises 15 residues. The chain's CDR3 is CASSLMDPSYNEQFF. The CDR3 DNA follows: TGCGCCAGCAGCTTGATGGACCCCTCCTACAATGAGCAGTTCTTC.

V and J are TRBV5-1 and TRBJ1-3; D ambiguous. Germline V lookup: CDR1 SGHRS, CDR2 YFSETQ. CDR3 length: 16 amino acids. V gave up 0 bases and J gave up 2 bases, with 12 bases separating them. The CDR3 DNA reads as TGCGCCAGCAGCTTGGGGTCAGTGACGGCTGGAAACACCATATATTTT. Protein product: CASSLGSVTAGNTIYF.

In this sample, this clone turned up once. The chain recombines TRBV5-1 with TRBJ2-2; possible D gene TRBD1, 5 bases. Germline-derived CDR1 and CDR2 are SGHRS and YFSETQ. The CDR3 runs 14 residues. The V end was cut by 4 bases, the J end by 9 bases, with 16 bases between. The CDR3 bases are TGCGCCAGCAGCCCCGCAGGGAACCGCCGGGAGCTGTTTTTT. It encodes CASSPAGNRRELFF. Based on the CDR3 plus reference TRBV5-1 and TRBJ2-2, the full variable domain is KAGVTQTPRYLIKTRGQQVTLSCSPISGHRSVSWYQQTPGQGLQFLFEYFSETQRNKGNFPGRFSGRQFSNSRSEMNVSTLELGDSALYLCASSPAGNRRELFFGEGSRLTVL.

J is TRBJ1-1 and V is TRBV6-5; D unclear. The CDR3 runs 15 residues. Germline V gene data show CDR1 as MNHEY and CDR2 as SVGAGI. V lost 7 bases to trimming and J lost 1 base, with 16 bases between them. The CDR3 sequence: CASNFAVTSNTEAFF. Written as DNA, the CDR3 is TGTGCCAGCAATTTTGCGGTTACTTCGAACACTGAAGCTTTCTTT.

This clone was seen once. This chain connects TRBV7-3 to TRBJ2-5; 7 bases map to TRBD2. The CDR3 is made up of 15 amino acids. V gave up 5 bases and J gave up 1 base; unmatched junction bases: 7. Germline assignment: CDR1 SGHTA and CDR2 FQGTGA. In DNA, the CDR3 is TGTGCCAGCAGCAACCGAGCGGGGTTCCAAGAGACCCAGTACTTC. This sequence encodes CASSNRAGFQETQYF.

This chain joins TRBV6-6 and TRBJ2-1, with a possible D match to TRBD2 (6 bases). The V gene's germline CDR1 is MNHNY and CDR2 SVGAGI (reference sequence). This CDR3 contains 14 residues. V was clipped by 6 bases and J by 7 bases, with 16 bases between them. The CDR3 sequence: CASSSAGTPNEQFF. CDR3 DNA: TGTGCCAGCAGCTCGGCCGGGACTCCGAATGAGCAGTTCTTC.

This chain connects TRBV11-3 to TRBJ2-1; a weak D match, TRBD2 (5 bases). The germline V gene encodes CDR1 SGHNT and CDR2 YENEEA. Trimming left V 0 bases short and J 9 bases short, with 9 bases between. The CDR3 has 13 residues. The CDR3 DNA sequence: TGTGCCAGCAGCTTAGATCTTGAGGGTGAGCAGTTCTTC. Its protein product is CASSLDLEGEQFF.

This chain joins TRBV5-1 and TRBJ2-7, with TRBD1 matching over 7 bases. Germline V gives CDR1 SGHRS, CDR2 YFSETQ. The CDR3 runs 13 residues. Trimming at V came to 3 bases and at J to 6 bases, leaving 6 bases not matched to a gene. The CDR3 region is CASSSETGLEQYF. The DNA for the CDR3 is TGCGCCAGCAGCTCGGAGACAGGGCTCGAGCAGTACTTC.

The chain joins TRBV11-2 to TRBJ2-3; 13 bases agree with TRBD2. Trimming cost V 7 bases and J 6 bases; bases outside gene matches: 4. Germline loops: CDR1 SGHAT, CDR2 FQNNGV. This CDR3 has 14 amino acids. As DNA, the CDR3 is TGTGCCAGCAAGGGGACTAGCGGGGTCGATACGCAGTATTTT. Encoded protein: CASKGTSGVDTQYF.

This clone was picked up one time. V and J are TRBV2 and TRBJ1-6; a weak D match, TRBD1 (6 bases). Germline V lookup: CDR1 SNHLY, CDR2 FYNNEI. The CDR3 spans 15 residues. V dropped 0 bases and J dropped 6 bases, with 9 bases sitting between them. This CDR3 is CASSEAWGRNSPLHF. CDR3 bases: TGTGCCAGCAGTGAAGCATGGGGGCGTAATTCACCCCTCCACTTT. The full variable domain, rest sourced from reference TRBV2 and TRBJ1-6, is EPEVTQTPSHQVTQMGQEVILRCVPISNHLYFYWYRQILGQKVEFLVSFYNNEISEKSEIFDDQFSVERPDGSNFTLKIRSTKLEDSAMYFCASSEAWGRNSPLHFGNGTRLTVT.

The chain uses TRBV7-6 and TRBJ1-3; possibly TRBD1 for D (6 bases). The CDR3 has 15 residues. V was clipped by 8 bases and J by 0 bases, with 14 bases between them. The germline CDR1 and CDR2 sequences are SGHVS and FNYEAQ. The CDR3 bases are TGTGCCAGCGGATCCCAGGGGAGCTCTGGAAACACCATATATTTT. It translates to CASGSQGSSGNTIYF. The full variable domain, completed using reference TRBV7-6 and TRBJ1-3, is GAGVSQSPRYKVTKRGQDVALRCDPISGHVSLYWYRQALGQGPEFLTYFNYEAQQDKSGLPNDRFSAERPEGSISTLTIQRTEQRDSAMYRCASGSQGSSGNTIYFGEGSWLTVV.

A word on this clone: Different DNA sequences within this sample yield the same CDR3. This chain connects TRBV30 to TRBJ1-5; D may be TRBD1 (5 bases). Per the germline V gene, CDR1 is GTSNPN and CDR2 is SVGIG (reference sequence). This CDR3 spans 12 amino acids. V was trimmed by 2 bases and J by 7 bases, leaving 9 bases between them. The CDR3 coding sequence is TGTGCCTGGAGTCAGGGAGGGCAGCCCCAGCATTTT. This encodes CAWSQGGQPQHF.

CDR3 in DNA: TGTGCCAGCAGTGAAGGTCTGCAGGGGGCCTACGAGCAGTACTTC. As protein: CASSEGLQGAYEQYF. This chain connects TRBV2 to TRBJ2-7, with 7 bases lining up with TRBD1. The CDR3 contains 15 residues. The trim removed 1 base at V and 2 bases at J, leaving 5 bases unmatched. The germline CDR1 and CDR2 sequences are SNHLY and FYNNEI.

This rearrangement joins TRBV30 to TRBJ2-1; the match to TRBD2 covers 8 bases. The CDR3 runs 14 residues. With 2 bases clipped from V and 3 bases from J, the junction kept 3 bases outside the gene matches. Germline CDR1 reads GTSNPN; CDR2 reads SVGIG (reference sequence). Written as DNA, the CDR3 is TGTGCCTGGAGTTTCGGGGGGGACTACAATGAGCAGTTCTTC. Translation gives CAWSFGGDYNEQFF.